These 17 T cell receptor beta chains share one sample of origin, sequenced in a study of cytomegalovirus exposure and HLA in healthy donors (dated by TCRdb to about 2017). To prepare the library, the immunoSEQ multiplex PCR assay was applied. The multiplex PCR relied on a mix of 60 forward primers for TCR Vbeta segments and 13 reverse primers for TCR Jbeta segments. The immuneACCESS repertoire file appears here via TCRdb, limited to in-frame rearrangements. These files lack a portion of the clones; in checked studies, under half of the deficit traces to unresolved V genes, and the cause of the others is not known. The sample includes 85,000 to 100,000 clones, with 55% to 75% observed a single time. 2.5% to 3.5% of the sample goes to the ten largest clones. Sequencing was performed on PBMCs. The receptor source for this set is a man aged 60 to 69 in good health and CMV-seronegative.

To note about this clone: The final CDR3 position lacks the conserved phenylalanine or tryptophan, pointing to a likely read error. No DNA is shown, since the ends of the CDR3 on it are uncertain; the CDR3 is the one TCRdb lists. This chain links TRBV18 with TRBJ1-2. CDR1 is KGHSH, CDR2 LQKENI, per germline. The CDR3 contains 13 residues when both ends are counted. Here the CDR3 reads CASSPGGDPPLQV.

The chain combines TRBV5-4 with TRBJ1-3; D unclear. The CDR3 has 13 residues. Per the germline V gene, CDR1 is SGHNT and CDR2 is YYREEE (reference sequence). Trimming pared 2 bases from V and 3 bases from J, leaving 6 bases between. The CDR3 coding sequence is TGTGCCAGCAGCTTTCCCGGTGGAAACACCATATATTTT. Its translation: CASSFPGGNTIYF.

This chain uses TRBV7-6 with TRBJ2-6; D might be TRBD1 (6 bases). This CDR3 is built from 17 residues. The germline V gene has CDR1 SGHVS and CDR2 FNYEAQ. Trimming left V 0 bases short and J 0 bases short, with 9 bases between. The CDR3 DNA follows: TGTGCCAGCAGCTTAGCGGGACACCTCTCTGGGGCCAACGTCCTGACTTTC. As protein: CASSLAGHLSGANVLTF.

The rearrangement links TRBV7-9 to TRBJ2-7; maybe TRBD1 (5 bases). Trimming removed 2 bases at V and 7 bases at J, with 15 bases between. Germline V gives CDR1 SEHNR, CDR2 FQNEAQ (reference sequence). This CDR3 has 14 residues. For the CDR3, the DNA is TGTGCCAGCAGCTTATCAGGCAGGGAAGGGGAGCAGTACTTC. Amino acid sequence: CASSLSGREGEQYF.

The chain joins TRBV18 to TRBJ2-7; D is unclear. V was trimmed by 6 bases and J by 0 bases, leaving 3 bases between them. Germline V gene data show CDR1 as KGHSH and CDR2 as LQKENI. The CDR3 is made up of 11 amino acids. CDR3 sequence reads: CASSASYEQYF. DNA of the CDR3: TGTGCCAGCTCGGCCTCCTACGAGCAGTACTTC. The full variable domain, completed using reference TRBV18 and TRBJ2-7, is NAGVMQNPRHLVRRRGQEARLRCSPMKGHSHVYWYRQLPEEGLKFMVYLQKENIIDESGMPKERFSAEFPKEGPSILRIQQVVRGDSAAYFCASSASYEQYFGPGTRLTVT.

The rearrangement links TRBV15 to TRBJ2-3; 7 bases fit TRBD2. With V trimmed by 0 bases and J by 7 bases, 7 bases remained unmatched. CDR3 size: 15 residues. Germline CDR1 and CDR2: LNHNV and YYDKDF (reference sequence). CDR3 protein: CATSRERTSQNTQYF. The CDR3 DNA reads as TGTGCCACCAGCAGAGAGAGGACTAGTCAAAATACGCAGTATTTT.

This rearrangement joins TRBV5-1 to TRBJ2-5; 14 bases line up with TRBD2. Germline V lookup: CDR1 SGHRS, CDR2 YFSETQ. The length of the CDR3 is 16 residues. The V and J ends lost 4 bases and 4 bases, in that order; junction bases with no gene match: 6. CDR3 loop: CASSIYGTSGGETQYF. CDR3 bases: TGCGCCAGCAGCATCTACGGGACTAGCGGGGGAGAGACCCAGTACTTC.

The V gene is TRBV25-1, the J gene TRBJ2-1, with 8 bases lining up with TRBD2. Per germline, CDR1 MGHDK and CDR2 SYGVNS. J gave up 6 bases and V 10 bases, and 8 bases lay outside the gene matches. CDR3 length: 13 amino acids. The CDR3 sequence is CAIRLAQSNEQFF. CDR3 DNA: TGTGCCATAAGACTAGCGCAATCCAATGAGCAGTTCTTC.

The genes are TRBV5-4 and TRBJ1-6; 10 nucleotides align to TRBD1. V lost 3 bases, J lost 9 bases, and 6 bases stayed unmatched. Germline V gene data show CDR1 as SGHNT and CDR2 as YYREEE (reference sequence). The CDR3 totals 15 residues. DNA for the CDR3: TGTGCCAGCAGCTCCATGGGACAGGGGAGTTCACCCCTCCACTTT. It yields the protein CASSSMGQGSSPLHF.

This chain uses TRBV4-2 with TRBJ2-7; unclear D gene. Between the trimmed V and J ends, which lost 1 base and 6 bases, there was a span of 10 bases. CDR1 is LGHNA, CDR2 YNFKEQ, per germline. The CDR3 spans 13 residues. This CDR3 reads CASSQVSSPEQYF. CDR3 coding DNA: TGTGCCAGCAGCCAAGTAAGTAGCCCCGAGCAGTACTTC.

This clone appeared a few times. The V call is TRBV4-1, the J call TRBJ1-5, with D unclear. The ends were cut back, 1 base at V and 0 bases at J, with 13 bases in the middle. The CDR3 sequence is 17 residues long. Germline CDR1 reads MGHRA; CDR2 reads YSYEKL. Written as DNA, the CDR3 is TGCGCCAGCAGCCAAGGTCAGTGGCGGATTAGCAATCAGCCCCAGCATTTT. Its translation: CASSQGQWRISNQPQHF.

This clone was seen more than once but under ten times. The chain joins TRBV27 to TRBJ2-5, with D perhaps TRBD2 (7 bases). Germline-derived CDR1 and CDR2 are MNHEY and SMNVEV (reference sequence). This CDR3 has 16 residues. Trimming cost V 6 bases and J 2 bases, with 19 bases left between them. CDR3 in amino acids: CASSPRGGYEQETQYF. The CDR3 DNA reads TGTGCCAGCAGCCCAAGGGGGGGGTACGAACAAGAGACCCAGTACTTC.

This clone has a handful of counts. The rearrangement uses TRBV28 and TRBJ1-5; 8 bases fit TRBD1. With 7 bases clipped from V and 9 bases from J, the junction kept 11 bases outside the gene matches. Germline V lookup: CDR1 MDHEN, CDR2 SYDVKM. The CDR3 has 14 residues. The CDR3 reads CASTPGAGGTPQHF. The DNA for the CDR3 is TGTGCCAGCACCCCTGGGGCAGGGGGCACGCCCCAGCATTTT.

The chain couples TRBV5-1 to TRBJ1-2, with 7 nucleotides matching TRBD1. With V trimmed by 1 base and J by 8 bases, 5 bases remained unmatched. The CDR3 sequence is 13 residues long. Germline V gene sequence: CDR1 SGHRS, CDR2 YFSETQ. CDR3 protein: CASSLTGEEGYTF. CDR3 DNA: TGCGCCAGCAGCTTGACAGGGGAGGAGGGCTACACCTTC. Combining the CDR3 with reference TRBV5-1 and TRBJ1-2 gives the whole variable domain KAGVTQTPRYLIKTRGQQVTLSCSPISGHRSVSWYQQTPGQGLQFLFEYFSETQRNKGNFPGRFSGRQFSNSRSEMNVSTLELGDSALYLCASSLTGEEGYTFGSGTRLTVV.

The chain has TRBV5-1 and TRBJ2-1; 7 bases align to TRBD2. V lost 4 bases to trimming and J lost 6 bases; unmatched junction nucleotides: 10. Per the germline V gene, CDR1 is SGHRS and CDR2 is YFSETQ. The CDR3 length is 15 residues. CDR3 in amino acids: CASSLWAGVRNEQFF. The CDR3 coding sequence is TGCGCCAGCAGCCTCTGGGCGGGAGTCCGCAATGAGCAGTTCTTC. The complete variable domain, with remaining parts taken from reference TRBV5-1 and TRBJ2-1, reads KAGVTQTPRYLIKTRGQQVTLSCSPISGHRSVSWYQQTPGQGLQFLFEYFSETQRNKGNFPGRFSGRQFSNSRSEMNVSTLELGDSALYLCASSLWAGVRNEQFFGPGTRLTVL.

This sequence joins TRBV27 and TRBJ2-2; 11 positions match TRBD1. Unmatched junction bases numbered 6, after V lost 6 bases and J lost 6 bases. Germline V gives CDR1 MNHEY, CDR2 SMNVEV (reference sequence). The CDR3 loop spans 15 amino acids. The CDR3 protein is CASRRTGGAAGELFF. CDR3 DNA: TGTGCCAGCAGGCGGACAGGGGGCGCGGCCGGGGAGCTGTTTTTT.

The chain uses TRBV5-1 and TRBJ2-5; 8 nucleotides agree with TRBD2. CDR1 and CDR2 (germline): SGHRS, YFSETQ. V trimming: 6 bases; J trimming: 4 bases; junction bases outside the gene matches: 8. The CDR3 is 14 residues long. The CDR3 DNA follows: TGCGCCAGCACCACGGGACTAGGGGGAGAGACCCAGTACTTC. Residues: CASTTGLGGETQYF.